The 24 T cell receptor beta chains below all came from one sample that was sequenced in a study of blood T cells in healthy people across ages. Primers used in a second PCR of about 6 to 11 cycles were a sample-barcoded 5' primer and a J-beta primer mix. MiXCR, applied by TCRdb to the 5' RACE reads, yields one record per CDR3 protein. The sample yields about 970,000 distinct CDR3 sequences, roughly 50% seen once. Material for sequencing was blood. The receptors originated from an older woman in good health.

The chain links TRBV12-3 or TRBV12-4 to TRBJ2-7, with 8 bases lining up with TRBD2. There are 17 residues in the CDR3. The V segment lost 4 bases and the J segment 7 bases; nucleotides outside the gene matches: 18. This chain's CDR3 is CASSSALAGSRYNEQYF. For the CDR3, the DNA is TGTGCCAGCAGTTCCGCTCTAGCGGGTTCCCGATACAATGAGCAGTACTTC.

CDR3 sequence (DNA): TGTGCCACCAGTGCCCTCGGGGGAGGGGACAGCTCCTACAATGAGCAGTTCTTC. Translated, it gives CATSALGGGDSSYNEQFF. The V gene is TRBV24-1, the J gene TRBJ2-1; D tentatively reads TRBD1 or TRBD2 (7 bases each). Germline CDR1 reads KGHDR; CDR2 reads SFDVKD. The CDR3 is 18 residues long. Trimming took 5 bases from V and 0 from J, leaving 19 bases between them.

The chain combines TRBV3-1 with TRBJ2-1; D is unresolved. Between the trimmed V and J ends, which lost 6 bases and 7 bases, there was a span of 13 bases. Looked up from germline, CDR1 is LGHDT and CDR2 is YNNKEL (reference sequence). The CDR3 is made up of 13 amino acids. DNA of the CDR3: TGTGCCAGCAGTTACGTCCTAGTTAATGAGCAGTTCTTC. Protein product: CASSYVLVNEQFF.

The CDR3 loop is CASSQRLASSTDTQYF. In nucleotides, the CDR3 is TGTGCCAGCAGCCAAAGACTAGCGTCTAGCACAGATACGCAGTATTTT. The V call is TRBV4-2, the J call TRBJ2-3; TRBD2 aligns across 8 bases. The CDR3 is 16 residues long. Germline CDR1 and CDR2: LGHNA and YNFKEQ. Trimming cost V 2 bases and J 0 bases; bases outside gene matches: 4.

V gene TRBV20-1 combines with J gene TRBJ2-1; 7 bases fit TRBD2. The CDR3 spans 15 residues. Germline V gene sequence: CDR1 DFQATT, CDR2 SNEGSKA (reference sequence). Germline trimming cut 6 bases from V and 0 bases from J; bases unmatched to any gene: 8. CDR3 sequence: CSATPSGNSYNEQFF. The CDR3 DNA reads as TGCAGTGCAACCCCTAGCGGAAACTCCTACAATGAGCAGTTCTTC.

This chain connects TRBV4-1 to TRBJ2-1; D is undetermined. There are 16 residues in the CDR3. Germline V gene lookup returns CDR1 MGHRA and CDR2 YSYEKL. V was shortened by 1 base and J by 0 bases, with 10 bases between the two germline ends. The CDR3 nucleotides are TGCGCCAGCAGCCAAGCTTACTACGGCTCCTACAATGAGCAGTTCTTC. This gives the protein CASSQAYYGSYNEQFF.

About this clonotype: Germline and junction disagree at one end, which may indicate a read error. The genes are TRBV29-1 and TRBJ1-1; D gene uncertain. Germline CDR1 is SQVTM and CDR2 is ANQGSEA. The CDR3 totals 13 residues. This chain's CDR3 is CSVGRESNTGAFF. CDR3 in DNA: TGCAGCGTTGGGAGAGAATCGAACACTGGAGCTTTCTTT.

The V gene is TRBV6-5, the J gene TRBJ2-3; TRBD1 matches 7 bases. Germline V gene data show CDR1 as MNHEY and CDR2 as SVGAGI. The CDR3 covers 14 residues. The J segment lost 4 bases and the V segment lost 2 bases, leaving 3 bases of the junction unmatched. The CDR3 DNA follows: TGTGCCAGCAGTTACCACAGGGGCCCAGATACGCAGTATTTT. Translation gives CASSYHRGPDTQYF.

V is TRBV28 and J is TRBJ1-1; D gene uncertain. Trimming stripped 6 bases from V and 1 base from J, with 21 bases between. The CDR3 loop spans 17 amino acids. Germline CDR1 reads MDHEN; CDR2 reads SYDVKM. The CDR3 region is CASRIIAGGSWNTEAFF. The CDR3 DNA sequence: TGTGCCAGCAGAATCATCGCCGGAGGGTCTTGGAACACTGAAGCTTTCTTT. The variable domain in full, with the rest retrieved from reference TRBV28 and TRBJ1-1, is DVKVTQSSRYLVKRTGEKVFLECVQDMDHENMFWYRQDPGLGLRLIYFSYDVKMKEKGDIPEGYSVSREKKERFSLILESASTNQTSMYLCASRIIAGGSWNTEAFFGQGTRLTVV.

The chain links TRBV15 to TRBJ2-3; 7 nucleotides agree with TRBD2. The CDR3 extends over 12 amino acids. Germline V CDR1 and CDR2: LNHNV, YYDKDF (reference sequence). After removal of 5 bases from V and 6 bases from J, the junction contained 2 bases not matched to a gene. CDR3 sequence (DNA): TGTGCCACCAGCCCAGCGGGGGATACGCAGTATTTT. Its protein product is CATSPAGDTQYF.

This chain connects TRBV27 to TRBJ2-5; 7 nucleotides agree with TRBD1. Near its end, the DNA agrees better with TRBJ2-7, so the J call may be wrong. The CDR3 covers 15 residues. Germline assignment: CDR1 MNHEY and CDR2 SMNVEV (reference sequence). The CDR3 sequence: CASSSKGDSNYEQYF. The CDR3 DNA reads TGTGCCAGCAGTTCAAAGGGGGACAGTAACTACGAGCAGTACTTC.

The genes are TRBV7-9 and TRBJ2-7; the match to TRBD2 covers 14 bases. The assigned J gene may be wrong: the sequence end matches TRBJ2-5 better. CDR1 is SEHNR, CDR2 FQNEAQ, per germline (reference sequence). This CDR3 comprises 17 residues. The CDR3 region has the DNA TGTGCCAGCAGCTTAAGGACTAGCGGGAGGAGTTCGGAGACCCAGTACTTC. Amino acids: CASSLRTSGRSSETQYF.

This chain connects TRBV7-2 to TRBJ2-5; 10 bases map to TRBD2. From germline, CDR1 is SGHTA and CDR2 FQGNSA. J was trimmed by 5 bases and V by 4 bases; bases with no gene match: 7. This CDR3 comprises 15 residues. CDR3 sequence (DNA): TGTGCCAGCAGCTCAGACGGACTAGCGGAGGAGACCCAGTACTTC. Its translation is CASSSDGLAEETQYF.

The chain combines TRBV20-1 with TRBJ2-5; 9 nucleotides match TRBD2. The CDR3 is 14 amino acids. In germline, CDR1 is DFQATT, CDR2 SNEGSKA (reference sequence). V trimming: 0 bases; J trimming: 11 bases; junction bases outside the gene matches: 10. CDR3 DNA sequence: TGCAGTGCTAGAGATATAGCGGGAGTGTGGGAGCAGTACTTC. Translating gives CSARDIAGVWEQYF.

The sample holds one count of this clonotype. The chain couples TRBV28 to TRBJ2-3; the D gene is possibly TRBD1 (5 bases). The CDR3 is made up of 16 amino acids. Per germline, CDR1 MDHEN and CDR2 SYDVKM. V was trimmed by 2 bases and J by 3 bases, leaving 15 bases between them. For the CDR3, the DNA is TGTGCCAGCAGTTTAGGGGCGACAATCTGGACAGATACGCAGTATTTT. Translation: CASSLGATIWTDTQYF. Supplemented by reference TRBV28 and TRBJ2-3, the full variable domain reads DVKVTQSSRYLVKRTGEKVFLECVQDMDHENMFWYRQDPGLGLRLIYFSYDVKMKEKGDIPEGYSVSREKKERFSLILESASTNQTSMYLCASSLGATIWTDTQYFGPGTRLTVL.

This clonotype was recorded a few times. The chain recombines TRBV7-8 with TRBJ1-2; no definite D call. CDR3 size: 14 residues. V gave up 6 bases and J gave up 6 bases, with 17 bases separating them. Germline CDR1 SGHVS, CDR2 FQNEAQ. The DNA for the CDR3 is TGTGCCAGCAGGCGGACTTCTCTGGGTGATGGCTACACCTTC. The encoded protein is CASRRTSLGDGYTF. The entire variable domain, with the rest obtained from reference TRBV7-8 and TRBJ1-2, is as follows: GAGVSQSPRYKVAKRGQDVALRCDPISGHVSLFWYQQALGQGPEFLTYFQNEAQLDKSGLPSDRFFAERPEGSVSTLKIQRTQQEDSAVYLCASRRTSLGDGYTFGSGTRLTVV.

This chain uses TRBV6-6 with TRBJ1-5; tentatively, D is TRBD1 (5 bases). Germline values: CDR1 MNHNY, CDR2 SVGAGI (reference sequence). Between the trimmed V and J ends, which lost 5 bases and 11 bases, there was a span of 22 bases. This CDR3 region has 15 residues. The CDR3 DNA follows: TGTGCCAGCAGTAGCCAACTGGGGGGTTCGTGTGCCCAGCATTTT. Its translation: CASSSQLGGSCAQHF.

This clonotype was seen only a few times. The chain recombines TRBV18 with TRBJ2-7; the D gene is possibly TRBD1 (6 bases). The CDR3 is 14 amino acids. V was shortened by 3 bases and J by 0 bases, with 9 bases between the two germline ends. CDR1 is KGHSH and CDR2 is LQKENI in the germline V gene. CDR3 nucleotide sequence: TGTGCCAGCTCACCCGGACAGATCTCCTACGAGCAGTACTTC. This translates into CASSPGQISYEQYF.

This clonotype occurred a few times. The CDR3: CASSQDGTSGYEQYF. The CDR3 coding sequence is TGTGCCAGCAGCCAAGACGGGACTAGCGGTTACGAGCAGTACTTC. The chain links TRBV4-2 to TRBJ2-7; TRBD2 matches 11 bases. J lost 4 bases, V lost 0 bases, and 2 bases had no gene match. This CDR3 contains 15 residues. Germline assignment: CDR1 LGHNA and CDR2 YNFKEQ.

CDR3 loop: CASSFLSVLENYNEQFF. The CDR3 DNA sequence: TGTGCCAGCAGTTTTCTTAGCGTTCTAGAGAACTACAATGAGCAGTTCTTC. The V gene is TRBV27, the J gene TRBJ2-1; D possibly corresponds to TRBD2 (5 bases). The germline V gene encodes CDR1 MNHEY and CDR2 SMNVEV (reference sequence). This CDR3 has 17 amino acids. The V end lost 3 bases, the J end lost 3 bases, and 18 bases lay between the germline ends.

This chain links TRBV28 with TRBJ2-5; D is ambiguous. The assigned J gene may be wrong: the sequence end matches TRBJ2-7 better. The CDR3 runs 13 residues. Germline V gene data show CDR1 as MDHEN and CDR2 as SYDVKM. As DNA, the CDR3 is TGTGCCAGCCGGGCTAGAGAACTGAACGAGCAGTACTTC. Its protein is CASRARELNEQYF.

This clonotype was seen more than once but under ten times. The chain recombines TRBV7-2 with TRBJ2-5; D gene ambiguous. This CDR3 is 14 amino acids long. The V end lost 6 bases, the J end lost 5 bases, and 16 bases lay between the germline ends. CDR1 and CDR2 (germline): SGHTA, FQGNSA. CDR3 in DNA: TGTGCCAGCAGTTCGGGCCTTGCGTTGGAGACCCAGTACTTC. This sequence encodes CASSSGLALETQYF.

The genes are TRBV12-3 or TRBV12-4 and TRBJ1-2; 7 bases agree with TRBD1. The CDR3 covers 12 residues. V dropped 6 bases and J dropped 7; count of bases not matched to a gene: 5. CDR3 nucleotides: TGTGCCAGCAGCTCACAGGGGTTTGGCTACACCTTC. Translating it yields CASSSQGFGYTF.

This chain connects TRBV11-2 to TRBJ2-7, with a tentative D call TRBD1 (5 bases). CDR1 is SGHAT and CDR2 is FQNNGV in the germline V gene. V dropped 0 bases and J dropped 1 base, with 10 bases sitting between them. The CDR3 sequence is 15 residues long. CDR3 DNA: TGTGCCAGCAGCTTAGATCCAGGGATATCCTACGAGCAGTACTTC. It codes for CASSLDPGISYEQYF. Combining the CDR3 with reference TRBV11-2 and TRBJ2-7 gives the whole variable domain EAGVAQSPRYKIIEKRQSVAFWCNPISGHATLYWYQQILGQGPKLLIQFQNNGVVDDSQLPKDRFSAERLKGVDSTLKIQPAKLEDSAVYLCASSLDPGISYEQYFGPGTRLTVT.